The present entry profiles one TCR beta chain with its context. The source of the sample is a study of blood T cell repertoires in COVID-19. Seattle-derived patients entered the study during active infection and were followed longitudinally. The J segment lost 2 bases and the V segment lost 5 bases, leaving 3 bases of the junction unmatched. Germline CDR1 SGHTA, CDR2 FQGTGA. The CDR3 is 14 residues long. Generated by immunoSEQ multiplex PCR, the TCRdb table keeps only in-frame clones and is missing some. This repertoire shows 50,000 to 55,000 clones, over 65% found once; its top ten account for 11%. The chain carries TRBV7-3 and TRBJ2-3, with 8 bases that match TRBD1. Source material: peripheral blood. The receptor was isolated from a man aged 80 or over with COVID-19, enrolled during active disease. The CDR3 loop is CASSRGQATDTQYF. CDR3 DNA: TGTGCCAGCAGCCGGGGACAGGCCACAGATACGCAGTATTTT.